The sequence of this T cell receptor beta chain was determined in a study of Ad26.COV2.S vaccination and SARS-CoV-2 variants. Overall study context: COV1001, an Ad26.COV2.S trial, supplied this vaccine-arm donor.

Notes on this clone: Antigen specificity is unknown.

Clones were read by immunoSEQ multiplex PCR, and TCRdb kept only the in-frame ones, dropping some. The data contain 300,000 to 400,000 clones, 65% to 90% of them singletons. Treatment in this sample: approximately 18 received Ad26.COV2.S at low or high dose, single or two shots; 5 received placebo; per-sample allocation not given. Samples analyzed were those drawn on day 63 after the first vaccine or placebo injection. This Boston cohort included adults aged 18-55 years. Study results and limitations: Ad26.COV2.S recipients had broader spike-specific TCRs (P = 0.0014). Non-spike TCR breadth showed similarity between vaccine and placebo recipients.

The CDR3 sequence is 14 residues long. Trimming took off 3 bases at V and 2 bases at J, with 7 bases between the two ends. Germline assignment: CDR1 MNHEY and CDR2 SMNVEV (reference sequence). This clonotype was obtained from a person between 18 and 60 years old who received the Ad26.COV2.S COVID-19 vaccine or a placebo. The genes are TRBV27 and TRBJ2-2, with D unresolved. The material sequenced was peripheral blood, taken in a trial of Ad26.COV2.S vaccine versus placebo. The CDR3 nucleotides are TGTGCCAGCAGTTTGGTCCGAAACACCGGGGAGCTGTTTTTT. It encodes CASSLVRNTGELFF.